The clone carrying this T cell receptor beta chain was seen many times. TCR beta CDR3 sequences were amplified from RNA transcripts. First-round RT-PCR of the TCR CDR3 relied on the HTBI primer set. TCRdb ran MiXCR on the multiplex PCR reads and lists one entry per CDR3 protein. The sample has around 350,000 distinct CDR3 sequences, about 13% seen once; the top ten hold 9.2%. The germline gives CDR1 KGHDR, CDR2 SFDVKD. Between the trimmed V and J ends, which lost 2 bases and 1 base, there was a span of 13 bases. There are 16 residues in the CDR3. This sample is drawn from a study of T cells in Graves' hyperthyroidism and ophthalmopathy.

The sequenced sample consisted of blood. This TCR derives from a woman aged 18-30 years with Graves' hyperthyroidism. The V and J genes are TRBV24-1 and TRBJ1-1, with a weak D call TRBD1 (6 bases). CDR3 sequence reads: CATSDSTSTGNTEAFF. CDR3 in DNA: TGTGCCACCAGTGATTCTACCTCGACAGGGAACACTGAAGCTTTCTTT.